This TCR beta chain was obtained from a study of T cells in Graves' hyperthyroidism and ophthalmopathy. Study-level background: Before any treatment, at initial diagnosis, peripheral blood was collected.

This CDR3 has 16 amino acids. Germline assignment: CDR1 PRHDT and CDR2 FYEKMQ (reference sequence). J was trimmed by 2 bases and V by 5 bases; bases with no gene match: 7. This clonotype was detected many times. The antigen remains undetermined. Researchers amplified the TCR beta CDR3 regions from RNA transcripts. A first-round RT-PCR of the TCR CDR3 used the HTBI primer set. TCRdb recomputed calls from the multiplex PCR reads with MiXCR, one row per CDR3 protein. The sample shows roughly 380,000 distinct CDR3 sequences, approximately 15% of them seen only once. Patients aged 18 to 65 with hyperthyroidism were newly diagnosed, with duration under 2 months. Fresh peripheral blood, around 10 ml of it, supplied the PBMCs. Study results and limitations: Most thyroid clonotypes with frequency above 0.001 were detected in blood.

The chain employs TRBV13 and TRBJ2-3, with TRBD2 matching over 10 bases. The source is a woman aged 60 to 75 with Graves' hyperthyroidism. Material for sequencing was blood. The CDR3 DNA follows: TGTGCCAGCAGCCCCCAACTAGCGGGAAACACAGATACGCAGTATTTT. This encodes CASSPQLAGNTDTQYF.